The next 24 T cell receptor beta chains were all read from a single sample in a study of T-cell memory formation after mild COVID-19. MiXCR was run by TCRdb on the 5' RACE reads, yielding one entry per CDR3 protein. The table lists under 350,000 distinct CDR3 sequences, around 15% of them singletons. Material: PBMCs or a T cell subset sorted from them (not recorded which). These receptors originate from a young man who had mild COVID-19 (a few samples of this study predate the infection). Cell type and time point are not known.

This clonotype has more than one count but fewer than ten. The chain recombines TRBV4-1 with TRBJ2-1; D gene uncertain. Germline V gene data show CDR1 as MGHRA and CDR2 as YSYEKL. The CDR3 is 12 amino acids. V was cut by 1 base and J by 10 bases, with 8 bases left in between. CDR3 nucleotide sequence: TGCGCCAGCAGCCAAGGTCTAACAGAGCAGTTCTTC. Translation: CASSQGLTEQFF.

This clonotype was found a few times. The gene calls are TRBV3-1 and TRBJ1-5; D uncertain. Germline lookup yields CDR1 LGHDT and CDR2 YNNKEL (reference sequence). The CDR3 extends over 12 amino acids. The germline V and J ends were trimmed by 3 bases and 4 bases, with 4 bases remaining between them. CDR3 loop: CASSQLNQPQHF. CDR3 nucleotide sequence: TGTGCCAGCAGCCAGCTTAATCAGCCCCAGCATTTT.

This clonotype showed up just a few times. J is TRBJ2-1 and V is TRBV7-3; 7 nucleotides agree with TRBD2. The CDR3 runs 15 residues. The trim removed 2 bases at V and 4 bases at J, leaving 5 bases unmatched. Germline lookup yields CDR1 SGHTA and CDR2 FQGTGA. The CDR3, as DNA: TGTGCCAGCAGCTTATCCCTTAGCGGGTACAATGAGCAGTTCTTC. Amino acid sequence: CASSLSLSGYNEQFF.

This clonotype occurred once. The rearrangement uses TRBV5-4 and TRBJ1-1, with D uncertain. The CDR3 runs 13 residues. V lost 4 bases, J lost 5 bases, and 12 bases lay in between. Germline assignment: CDR1 SGHNT and CDR2 YYREEE (reference sequence). The chain's CDR3 is CASSPLGWTEAFF. In DNA form, the CDR3 reads TGTGCCAGCAGCCCTCTAGGTTGGACTGAAGCTTTCTTT.

This clonotype turned up a few times. This sequence joins TRBV12-3 or TRBV12-4 and TRBJ1-2, with no clear D. The CDR3 is made up of 15 amino acids. V gave up 5 bases and J gave up 5 bases, with 18 bases separating them. CDR3 DNA sequence: TGTGCCAGCAGTCTCAGGACGGAGGCCCTATATGGCTACACCTTC. Its protein product is CASSLRTEALYGYTF.

This clonotype came up a few times. The chain employs TRBV4-1 and TRBJ2-5; a possible D gene is TRBD1 (6 bases). Germline loops: CDR1 MGHRA, CDR2 YSYEKL. The length of the CDR3 is 15 residues. The V and J ends lost 0 bases and 7 bases respectively, with 15 bases between them. In DNA form, the CDR3 reads TGCGCCAGCAGCCAAGAAACCCGAGGACAGTGGACCCAGTACTTC. Translation gives CASSQETRGQWTQYF.

The sample holds a few counts of this clonotype. The chain recombines TRBV20-1 with TRBJ2-1; D may be TRBD1 or TRBD2 (5 bases each). The V and J ends lost 3 bases and 9 bases respectively, with 9 bases between them. Germline lookup yields CDR1 DFQATT and CDR2 SNEGSKA (reference sequence). This CDR3 has 11 residues. CDR3: CSARRGGEQFF. The CDR3 nucleotides read TGCAGTGCTAGGAGGGGCGGTGAGCAGTTCTTC.

The sample holds a few counts of this clonotype. V gene TRBV6-1 combines with J gene TRBJ2-7; unclear D gene. Germline CDR1 reads MNHNS; CDR2 reads SASEGT. Trimming took 6 bases from V and 6 from J, leaving 6 bases between them. The CDR3 runs 10 residues. This chain's CDR3 is CASRLGEQYF. The CDR3 nucleotides read TGTGCCAGCAGGTTGGGCGAGCAGTACTTC.

This chain links TRBV2 with TRBJ2-1; TRBD2 matches 9 bases. The junction had 9 bases not matched to a gene; V was cut back by 6 bases and J by 6 bases. The CDR3 contains 15 residues. Per germline, CDR1 SNHLY and CDR2 FYNNEI. The CDR3 protein is CASSPRSGGPNEQFF. For the CDR3, the DNA is TGTGCCAGCAGCCCGAGAAGCGGGGGGCCCAATGAGCAGTTCTTC.

This chain joins TRBV20-1 and TRBJ1-4, with no clear D. This CDR3 is built from 12 residues. Germline V gene lookup returns CDR1 DFQATT and CDR2 SNEGSKA (reference sequence). The V and J ends lost 6 bases and 4 bases respectively, with 9 bases between them. CDR3 residues: CSASAHNEKLFF. For the CDR3, the DNA is TGCAGTGCGTCGGCTCATAATGAAAAACTGTTTTTT.

This clonotype was counted many times. The gene calls are TRBV7-8 and TRBJ2-3; 11 bases line up with TRBD1. V dropped 6 bases and J dropped 3; count of bases not matched to a gene: 5. Germline V CDR1 and CDR2: SGHVS, FQNEAQ. This CDR3 region has 15 residues. The CDR3 region is CASRPGQGATDTQYF. CDR3 coding DNA: TGTGCCAGCAGGCCAGGACAGGGGGCGACAGATACGCAGTATTTT. Full variable domain (outside the CDR3, taken from reference TRBV7-8 and TRBJ2-3): GAGVSQSPRYKVAKRGQDVALRCDPISGHVSLFWYQQALGQGPEFLTYFQNEAQLDKSGLPSDRFFAERPEGSVSTLKIQRTQQEDSAVYLCASRPGQGATDTQYFGPGTRLTVL.

The chain uses TRBV6-5 and TRBJ1-2; D gene unclear. The germline V gene encodes CDR1 MNHEY and CDR2 SVGAGI. With 11 bases removed from V and 8 bases from J, the gap between germline ends came to 15 bases. This CDR3 is 11 amino acids long. CDR3 nucleotides: TGTGCCGCTGGTGGGGAGTACGGCTACACCTTC. Translation gives CAAGGEYGYTF.

This chain connects TRBV5-1 to TRBJ2-7; 8 bases align to TRBD2. The CDR3 is 15 amino acids. CDR1 and CDR2 from the germline V gene are SGHRS and YFSETQ. V gave up 5 bases and J gave up 6 bases; unmatched junction bases: 13. The CDR3: CASRLPGLELGEQYF. The CDR3 nucleotides read TGCGCCAGCAGGCTTCCGGGACTAGAGTTGGGCGAGCAGTACTTC. Full variable domain (missing parts from reference TRBV5-1 and TRBJ2-7): KAGVTQTPRYLIKTRGQQVTLSCSPISGHRSVSWYQQTPGQGLQFLFEYFSETQRNKGNFPGRFSGRQFSNSRSEMNVSTLELGDSALYLCASRLPGLELGEQYFGPGTRLTVT.

The V and J genes are TRBV5-1 and TRBJ2-1, with 7 bases identical to TRBD2. Germline V lookup: CDR1 SGHRS, CDR2 YFSETQ. Losses at the gene ends were 4 bases for V and 0 bases for J; bases not matched to a gene: 10. The CDR3 loop spans 17 amino acids. As DNA, the CDR3 is TGCGCCAGCAGCCAGAATCGGGACTACCTCTCCTACAATGAGCAGTTCTTC. This translates into CASSQNRDYLSYNEQFF.

The chain recombines TRBV4-1 with TRBJ1-6; the D is unclear. V was trimmed by 3 bases and J by 12 bases, leaving 15 bases between them. This CDR3 region has 14 residues. CDR1 is MGHRA, CDR2 YSYEKL, per germline. The CDR3 DNA is TGCGCCAGCAGCCACCCGGACGGTGGTCGACCCCTCCACTTT. It encodes CASSHPDGGRPLHF.

V gene TRBV9 combines with J gene TRBJ2-2, with D perhaps matching TRBD2 (6 bases). Trimming cost V 2 bases and J 1 base, with 6 bases left between them. Germline-derived CDR1 and CDR2 are SGDLS and YYNGEE. CDR3 length equals 14 residues. The DNA of the CDR3 is TGTGCCAGCAGCGTCGGGGGGAACACCGGGGAGCTGTTTTTT. As protein: CASSVGGNTGELFF.

There are a few counts of this clonotype. The rearrangement uses TRBV3-1 and TRBJ2-1, with 10 positions matching TRBD2. Germline trimming cut 0 bases from V and 11 bases from J; bases unmatched to any gene: 7. The germline gives CDR1 LGHDT, CDR2 YNNKEL (reference sequence). The CDR3 runs to 15 residues. The CDR3 sequence: CASSQDLWTSGQQFF. The CDR3 nucleotides read TGTGCCAGCAGCCAAGATCTGTGGACTAGCGGACAGCAGTTCTTC.

This clonotype was seen a handful of times. This rearrangement joins TRBV20-1 to TRBJ1-6; 9 bases agree with TRBD1. V was pared by 6 bases and J by 8 bases, with 14 bases of the junction left unmatched. The CDR3 runs to 16 residues. The germline V gene has CDR1 DFQATT and CDR2 SNEGSKA (reference sequence). CDR3 loop: CSAPLRRQGVDSPLHF. CDR3 sequence (DNA): TGCAGTGCGCCCCTGAGGCGACAGGGGGTAGATTCACCCCTCCACTTT.

This clonotype was found a few times. This chain joins TRBV28 and TRBJ2-7; perhaps D is TRBD1 or TRBD2 (5 bases each). The CDR3 runs to 13 residues. Germline assignment: CDR1 MDHEN and CDR2 SYDVKM. V was trimmed by 1 base and J by 9 bases, leaving 13 bases between them. CDR3: CASSLSTGGGQYV. The CDR3 DNA reads TGTGCCAGCAGTTTATCTACAGGCGGAGGGCAGTACGTC.

The genes are TRBV9 and TRBJ2-5; TRBD2 aligns across 12 bases. This CDR3 contains 16 residues. Germline V gene data show CDR1 as SGDLS and CDR2 as YYNGEE. The V and J ends lost 3 bases and 5 bases, in that order; junction bases with no gene match: 8. The CDR3 DNA reads as TGTGCCAGCAGCGCTGGGCTAGCGGGGGGGCAGGAGACCCAGTACTTC. Translated, it gives CASSAGLAGGQETQYF.

This clonotype was observed a few times. This chain connects TRBV28 to TRBJ1-1, with 8 bases fitting TRBD1. V lost 8 bases and J lost 5; bases outside the gene matches: 4. The germline V gene has CDR1 MDHEN and CDR2 SYDVKM. The CDR3 spans 12 residues. CDR3 sequence: CASGTGGTEAFF. As DNA, the CDR3 is TGTGCCAGCGGAACAGGGGGTACTGAAGCTTTCTTT.

The V gene is TRBV11-1, the J gene TRBJ2-7, with D uncertain. The germline V gene encodes CDR1 SGHAT and CDR2 FQDESV (reference sequence). CDR3 length equals 12 residues. Trimming pared 5 bases from V and 4 bases from J, leaving 9 bases between. Here the CDR3 reads CASSMTPYEQYF. The CDR3 region has the DNA TGTGCCAGCAGCATGACCCCGTACGAGCAGTACTTC. The variable domain in full, completed from reference TRBV11-1 and TRBJ2-7, reads EAEVAQSPRYKITEKSQAVAFWCDPISGHATLYWYRQILGQGPELLVQFQDESVVDDSQLPKDRFSAERLKGVDSTLKIQPAELGDSAMYLCASSMTPYEQYFGPGTRLTVT.

This chain uses TRBV6-5 with TRBJ1-5, with TRBD1 as a possible D gene (6 bases). CDR3 length equals 16 residues. Germline assignment: CDR1 MNHEY and CDR2 SVGAGI. The V gene lost 5 bases and the J gene lost 8 bases, with 22 bases spanning the gap. CDR3 sequence reads: CASSPTIPGVLEPQHF. In DNA, the CDR3 is TGTGCCAGCAGTCCAACGATACCAGGGGTCCTTGAGCCCCAGCATTTT.

The chain employs TRBV24-1 and TRBJ2-4; either TRBD1 or TRBD2 may supply D (6 bases each). Trimming left V 6 bases short and J 5 bases short, with 16 bases between. The CDR3 extends over 15 amino acids. Germline V gene data show CDR1 as KGHDR and CDR2 as SFDVKD. The CDR3 bases are TGTGCCACCAGTTCAAAGGCAGGGGAGGAAAACATTCAGTACTTC. Its translation: CATSSKAGEENIQYF.